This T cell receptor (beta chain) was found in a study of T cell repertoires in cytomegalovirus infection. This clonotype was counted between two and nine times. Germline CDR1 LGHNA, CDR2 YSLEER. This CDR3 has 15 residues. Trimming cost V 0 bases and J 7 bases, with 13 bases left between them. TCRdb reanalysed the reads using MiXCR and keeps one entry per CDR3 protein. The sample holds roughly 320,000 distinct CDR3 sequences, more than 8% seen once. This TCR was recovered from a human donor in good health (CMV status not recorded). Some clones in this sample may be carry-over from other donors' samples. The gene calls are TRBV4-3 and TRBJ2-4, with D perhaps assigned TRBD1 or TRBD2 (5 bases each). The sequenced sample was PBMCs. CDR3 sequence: CASSQEAWGPNIQYF. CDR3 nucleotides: TGCGCCAGCAGCCAAGAGGCATGGGGACCCAACATTCAGTACTTC.